This T cell receptor beta chain was found in a study of beta chain features in type 1 diabetes. Findings and caveats of the study: Moderate yet significant TCRB CDR3 shortening was seen in Type 1 diabetes patients in all four CD4+ subsets.

The ends were cut back, 1 base at V and 3 bases at J, with 4 bases in the middle. Germline V gene lookup returns CDR1 GTSNPN and CDR2 SVGIG (reference sequence). The CDR3 loop spans 11 amino acids. As every portion of the isolated RNA was reverse transcribed, the sequencing read expressed TCRB transcripts. Here immunoSEQ multiplex PCR was the method, and the copy in TCRdb shows in-frame clones only, minus some. Of hundreds of thousands of clones listed, around 15% were seen once; the top ten hold less than 0.025%. Details on this clone: Antigen unknown. The same CDR3 is also encoded by other DNA sequences in this sample.

The TCR sequence derives from a man younger than 30 with type 1 diabetes. Sequencing was performed on naive CD4+ T cells from blood. This chain uses TRBV30 with TRBJ2-7; D remains unclear. The CDR3 DNA follows: TGTGCCTGGAGTGCCCACTACGAGCAGTACTTC. Translated, it gives CAWSAHYEQYF.